The clone carrying this T cell receptor (beta chain) was detected ten times or more. Unique molecular identifiers were used in preparing the TCRbeta library. TCRdb redid the calling of the PCR reads with MiXCR, one entry per CDR3 protein. The table records 440,000 or so distinct CDR3 sequences, approximately 10% of them present only once. The CDR3 has 14 residues. The germline gives CDR1 SGHRS, CDR2 YFSETQ. Trimming left V 0 bases short and J 5 bases short, with 11 bases between. This sample stems from a study of T-cell reconstitution after alpha-beta-depleted transplantation in children. The TCR was taken from a human donor who donated a stem cell graft to a child with acute myeloid leukemia. Sequenced here: PBMCs from the stem cell graft donor, sampled from the stem cell graft. This chain connects TRBV5-1 to TRBJ1-1, with D maybe TRBD1 (6 bases). The CDR3 reads CASSLVGGRTEAFF. The CDR3 DNA sequence: TGCGCCAGCAGCTTGGTCGGGGGCCGAACTGAAGCTTTCTTT.